This T cell receptor (beta chain) came from a study of blood T cells in healthy people across ages. Notes on the study in general: Estimates drawn from one million T cells were deemed to understate diversity.

Each donor was a healthy Caucasian individual from Russia, aged 6 to 90. V lost 1 base to trimming and J lost 0 bases, with 11 bases between them. The CDR3 loop spans 16 amino acids. The germline CDR1 and CDR2 sequences are SGHTA and FQGNSA. Using a J-beta primer mix together with a sample-barcoded 5' primer, a second PCR was run for roughly 7 to 12 cycles. MiXCR, applied by TCRdb to the 5' RACE reads, yields one record per CDR3 protein. Of about 640,000 distinct CDR3 sequences in the sample, 58% were seen once. For this clonotype: As yet, its antigen is unknown.

The sequencing input was blood. The chain couples TRBV7-2 to TRBJ2-3, with unresolved D. This sequence was found in a man in his 60s in good health. CDR3: CASSLGSGYSTDTQYF. CDR3 in DNA: TGTGCCAGCAGCTTAGGTTCGGGCTATAGCACAGATACGCAGTATTTT.